The rows below give T cell receptor beta chains drawn from one sample of a study of blood T cell repertoires in COVID-19. TCRdb keeps only in-frame clones here, not all; method: immunoSEQ multiplex PCR. This repertoire shows about 380,000 clones, less than 85% found once; its top ten account for 3.5% to 4%. The sample was peripheral blood. These receptors were collected from a woman aged 18-29 years with acute or convalescent COVID-19. Each CDR3 is given with its conserved first and last residue. A D gene is named only where the DNA matches it firmly. Clone size, where shown, is once, few, many, or a class for clones that have expanded.

J	size	D	V	DNA	CDR3
TRBJ2-5	NA	NA	TRBV18	TGTGCCAGCTCACCACGCGGGGGCTGGGCAGAGACCCAGTACTTC	CASSPRGGWAETQYF
TRBJ2-5	NA	NA	TRBV27	TGTGCCAGCAGTTTATCCCCCGACCAAGAGACCCAGTACTTC	CASSLSPDQETQYF
TRBJ1-6	NA	NA	TRBV19	TGTGCCAGTAGTCCAACGACAGCATCCTTCTATAATTCACCCCTCCACTTT	CASSPTTASFYNSPLHF
TRBJ2-5	NA	NA	TRBV6-5	TGTGCCAGCAGTTACTCAGGGGCCGAGACCCAGTACTTC	CASSYSGAETQYF
TRBJ1-5	NA	NA	TRBV2	TGTGCCAGCAGTGAAACGGGGCCCCAGCATTTT	CASSETGPQHF
TRBJ2-5	once	NA	TRBV10-2	TGCGCCAGCAGAGAGTCAGCGAGACAGACCCAGTACTTC	CASRESARQTQYF
TRBJ2-7	NA	TRBD1	TRBV13	TGTGCCAGCAGCCTAGACAGGGACTACGAGCAGTACTTC	CASSLDRDYEQYF
TRBJ2-7	NA	NA	TRBV9	TGTGCCAGCAGCGCCGACCGGGACGAGCAGTACTTC	CASSADRDEQYF
TRBJ1-6	NA	NA	TRBV7-3	TGTGCCAGCAGCTGGAGGGGTACTAATTCACCCCTCCACTTT	CASSWRGTNSPLHF
TRBJ1-4	NA	TRBD1	TRBV7-2	TGTGCCAGCAGCCCACAATCCAGGACAGGTGAAAAACTGTTTTTT	CASSPQSRTGEKLFF
TRBJ2-5	NA	TRBD2	TRBV19	TGTGCCAGTAGTATTATCGCGGGAGGTGGGGAGACCCAGTACTTC	CASSIIAGGGETQYF
TRBJ1-1	NA	TRBD1	TRBV2	TGTGCCAGCAGTGAACTACCCCGGGACAGGGGGCTTAGGAACACTGAAGCTTTCTTT	CASSELPRDRGLRNTEAFF
TRBJ1-1	NA	NA	TRBV27	TGTGCCAGCAGTATAGGACAGATCACTGAAGCTTTCTTT	CASSIGQITEAFF
TRBJ1-1	NA	NA	TRBV10-3	TGTGCCATCAGTGAGTCGTCACAGTTGAACACTGAAGCTTTCTTT	CAISESSQLNTEAFF
TRBJ1-1	NA	TRBD1	TRBV9	TGTGCCAGCAGCGCCGGGACAGGGCTGGAAGCTTTCTTT	CASSAGTGLEAFF
TRBJ1-1	NA	NA	TRBV27	TGTGCCAGCAGTTTACGGGGAACTGGGGACACTGAAGCTTTCTTT	CASSLRGTGDTEAFF
TRBJ2-1	NA	TRBD2	TRBV11-2	TGTGCCAGCAGCTTAGATCCTAGCGGGAGAAACAATGAGCAGTTCTTC	CASSLDPSGRNNEQFF
TRBJ2-3	few	TRBD2	TRBV28	TGTGCCAGCAGTCCTTTTAGGACTAGCGGGAGGTCTACAGATACGCAGTATTTT	CASSPFRTSGRSTDTQYF
TRBJ1-1	NA	TRBD1	TRBV18	TGTGCCAGCTCACCGGGACAGGGGTTGGACACTGAAGCTTTCTTT	CASSPGQGLDTEAFF
TRBJ1-1	NA	NA	TRBV2	TGTGCCAGCAGTGAAAGCGGTTTAAACACTGAAGCTTTCTTT	CASSESGLNTEAFF
TRBJ2-3	NA	NA	TRBV10-1	TGCGCCAGCAGTGGACAGGGCACAGATACGCAGTATTTT	CASSGQGTDTQYF
TRBJ1-2	NA	NA	TRBV5-1	TGCGCCAGCAGCTTGGAGACAGCCGTAGGCTACACCTTC	CASSLETAVGYTF
TRBJ1-1	NA	NA	TRBV21-1	TGTGCCAGCAGCAACTATAAAGAAGCTTTCTTT	CASSNYKEAFF
TRBJ2-1	NA	TRBD2	TRBV7-3	TGTGCCAGCAGCCCTATGACTAGCGGGATCTACAATGAGCAGTTCTTC	CASSPMTSGIYNEQFF
TRBJ2-2	once	TRBD2	TRBV14	TGTGCCAGCAGCCAAGGGTCCGGACTAGCTTCCGGGGAGCTGTTTTTT	CASSQGSGLASGELFF
TRBJ2-1	NA	NA	TRBV13	TGTGCCAGCAGCTTACCTAGGGGCCCCACACACAATGAGCAGTTCTTC	CASSLPRGPTHNEQFF
TRBJ1-2	NA	TRBD1	TRBV7-3	TGTGCCAGCAGCTTAGACCGGGACAGCTATGGCTACACCTTC	CASSLDRDSYGYTF
TRBJ2-7	NA	NA	TRBV29-1	TGCAGCGTTGAAGATCGTATAGAACAGTACTTC	CSVEDRIEQYF
TRBJ1-1	NA	NA	TRBV11-2	TGTGCCAGCAGCTTAAAGACAGTCATGAACACTGAAGCTTTCTTT	CASSLKTVMNTEAFF
TRBJ1-4	once	NA	TRBV9	TGTGCCAGCAGCCTCGACGGAGGGGTAATTGAAAAACTGTTTTTT	CASSLDGGVIEKLFF
TRBJ2-2	NA	NA	TRBV5-1	TGCGCCAGCAGCCCCCAGGGGGGCGTAAACACCGGGGAGCTGTTTTTT	CASSPQGGVNTGELFF
TRBJ2-3	NA	NA	TRBV11-2	TGTGCCAGCAGCCCGCACAGGGTGTGGGGCAGCACAGATACGCAGTATTTT	CASSPHRVWGSTDTQYF
TRBJ2-1	NA	NA	TRBV6-1	TGTGCCAGCAGTGAACTCATACGCGGAGGGGCCAATGAGCAGTTCTTC	CASSELIRGGANEQFF
TRBJ1-2	few	NA	TRBV18	TGTGCCAGCTCGGACACTACTAACTATGGCTACACCTTC	CASSDTTNYGYTF
TRBJ2-6	NA	TRBD1	TRBV2	TGTGCCAGCAGTGAACAGGGGGCGTCCCCTGGGGCCAACGTCCTGACTTTC	CASSEQGASPGANVLTF
TRBJ2-7	NA	TRBD1	TRBV6-5	TGTGCCAGCACCCCCGGGACAGGGATGTCCTACGAGCAGTACTTC	CASTPGTGMSYEQYF
TRBJ1-3	NA	NA	TRBV6-5	TGTGCCAGCAGTTACCTGGCAGGGGCCGGAAACACCATATATTTT	CASSYLAGAGNTIYF
TRBJ1-1	NA	NA	TRBV29-1	TGCAGCGTTGGACAGGTTGAAGCTTTCTTT	CSVGQVEAFF
TRBJ2-2	NA	NA	TRBV19	TGTGCCGGCCGGGATCCTTACACCGGGGAGCTGTTTTTT	CAGRDPYTGELFF
TRBJ2-5	NA	TRBD1	TRBV5-1	TGCGCCAGCAGCTCTCGGACAGGTGAAGAGACCCAGTACTTC	CASSSRTGEETQYF
TRBJ2-5	NA	TRBD1	TRBV9	TGTGCCAGCAGCGTAGCTTTAGGGACAGCCGAGACCCAGTACTTC	CASSVALGTAETQYF
TRBJ2-2	NA	NA	TRBV5-1	TGCGCCAGCAGCTTGAGGGGCAGGTCGGAGGAGCTGTTTTTT	CASSLRGRSEELFF
TRBJ2-3	NA	NA	TRBV4-1	TGCGCCAGCAGCCAAGATCTGTTCCGGACTATAAACACAGATACGCAGTATTTT	CASSQDLFRTINTDTQYF
TRBJ1-1	NA	NA	TRBV6-5	TGTGCCAGCAGTTACGACAGGTATGAAGCTTTCTTT	CASSYDRYEAFF
TRBJ2-3	NA	TRBD2	TRBV6-4	TGTGCCAGCAGTCCCAGCGGGGGGTCCACAGATACGCAGTATTTT	CASSPSGGSTDTQYF
TRBJ2-7	NA	NA	TRBV30	TGTGCCTGGAGCCCAGGGGAACCCTACGAGCAGTACTTC	CAWSPGEPYEQYF
TRBJ2-1	NA	TRBD1	TRBV5-5	TGTGCCAGCAGCTTGGGGACAGGGGGCATCTATGAGCAGTTCTTC	CASSLGTGGIYEQFF
TRBJ2-1	NA	TRBD2	TRBV3-1/TRBV3-2	TGTGCCAGCAGCCAAGGGAAGACTAGCGGGAGCTGGGGTGAGCAGTTCTTC	CASSQGKTSGSWGEQFF